This TCR beta chain was documented in a study of shared clonotypes between healthy human individuals. The CDR3 totals 14 residues. Trimming removed 3 bases at V and 9 bases at J, with 15 bases between. In germline, CDR1 is KGHSH, CDR2 LQKENI. Data came from immunoSEQ multiplex PCR; TCRdb stores just in-frame clones and leaves some out. The profile shows under 300,000 clones, 65% of them singletons. The split of CD4+ cells yielded CD45RA+ naive and CD45RA-negative memory subsets. Sequencing was carried out using memory CD4+ T cells sorted from blood. Subset defined: CD45RA-negative fraction. V usage is TRBV18 and J usage is TRBJ2-1; D is unclear. The receptor's source is a young man in good health. Here the CDR3 DNA reads TGTGCCAGCTCACCCCCGATTGCGCAAACTGAGCAGTTCTTC. Protein sequence: CASSPPIAQTEQFF.